This T cell receptor beta chain appears in the sequencing data of a study of STAT5B mutations in CD4+ large granular lymphocyte leukemia. Across the study: Among healthy controls, a particular HLA allele went with more CDR3 'QG' motifs. The study's findings and limits: 8/27 top patient clones versus 2/35 control clones were TRBV06-family.

This CDR3 has 18 residues. Trimming at V came to 4 bases and at J to 5 bases, leaving 11 bases not matched to a gene. The germline gives CDR1 SGDLS, CDR2 YYNGEE. Concerning this clone: What it recognizes is unknown.

Libraries were prepared by immunoSEQ multiplex PCR; TCRdb keeps only in-frame clonotypes and omits some of them. This sample has approximately 20,000 clones, with approximately 84% found just once. This receptor was taken from a human donor in good health. The source material was CD4+ T cells from blood buffy coats. The chain couples TRBV9 to TRBJ2-3, with TRBD2 matching 15 bases. The CDR3 bases are TGTGCCAGCAGCCCAGGACTAGCGGGAGGGGGACTGGGAGATACGCAGTATTTT. This sequence encodes CASSPGLAGGGLGDTQYF.